This is a list of T cell receptor beta chains from one sample in a study of blood T cell repertoires in COVID-19. Profiling relied on immunoSEQ multiplex PCR, and the TCRdb table lists in-frame clones only, not all of them. The sample holds 99,000 or so clones; about 89% are singletons and the top ten take 15%. The sequenced sample was peripheral blood. The source of these receptors is a man between 50 and 59 years old with acute or convalescent COVID-19. The CDR3 runs from the conserved cysteine through the conserved F or W. A D gene is named only where the DNA matches it firmly. Size values are once, few and many counts, or a class for expanded clones, and some rows have none.

abundance	d_gene	v_gene	j_gene	CDR3aa	CDR3nt
once	TRBD1	TRBV27	TRBJ2-7	CASSLTGAYEQYF	TGTGCCAGCAGTTTAACAGGGGCCTACGAGCAGTACTTC
once	TRBD2	TRBV27	TRBJ2-1	CASTLTAGGDNEQFF	TGTGCCAGCACCCTGACGGCGGGAGGCGACAATGAGCAGTTCTTC
once	-	TRBV24-1	TRBJ1-1	CATSAGAWNTEAFF	TGTGCCACCAGTGCGGGAGCCTGGAACACTGAAGCTTTCTTT
-	-	TRBV24-1	TRBJ2-1	CATSVGPREQFF	TGTGCCACCAGTGTGGGGCCTCGGGAGCAGTTCTTC
-	-	TRBV28	TRBJ2-1	CASSPRRVYNEQFF	TGTGCCAGCAGTCCCCGGCGGGTCTACAATGAGCAGTTCTTC
-	-	TRBV19	TRBJ1-1	CASSIAGPSESFF	TGTGCCAGTAGTATCGCAGGGCCCTCCGAGTCTTTCTTT
-	-	TRBV7-9	TRBJ2-3	CASSLEISTDTQYF	TGTGCCAGCAGCTTAGAGATTAGTACAGATACGCAGTATTTT
once	-	TRBV6-5	TRBJ1-2	CASSYSRGNNYGYTF	TGTGCCAGCAGTTACTCGCGTGGTAACAACTATGGCTACACCTTC
-	-	TRBV5-1	TRBJ1-1	CASSFGQINTEAFF	TGCGCCAGCAGCTTCGGACAGATCAACACTGAAGCTTTCTTT
-	TRBD2	TRBV10-3	TRBJ2-3	CAISVSGSSTDTQYF	TGTGCCATCAGTGTGAGCGGGAGCAGCACAGATACGCAGTATTTT
once	TRBD1	TRBV19	TRBJ2-1	CASSFIASGGFNEQFF	TGTGCCAGTAGTTTTATAGCGTCAGGGGGCTTCAATGAGCAGTTCTTC
few	TRBD2	TRBV2	TRBJ2-1	CASSDTSGRTYNEQFF	TGTGCCAGCAGTGATACTAGCGGGAGAACCTACAATGAGCAGTTCTTC
-	-	TRBV2	TRBJ2-3	CARSASTDTQYF	TGTGCCAGGAGCGCTAGCACAGATACGCAGTATTTT
-	-	TRBV6-5	TRBJ1-2	CASSRSGGLRGYTF	TGTGCCAGCAGCCGATCGGGGGGCCTTCGGGGCTACACCTTC
-	-	TRBV18	TRBJ1-4	CASSPGGEKLFF	TGTGCCAGCTCGCCTGGAGGAGAAAAACTGTTTTTT
once	TRBD2	TRBV10-3	TRBJ2-7	CAISSGSPYEQYF	TGTGCCATCAGCAGCGGGAGTCCGTACGAGCAGTACTTC
-	TRBD2	TRBV10-3	TRBJ2-1	CAISLAGDEQFF	TGTGCCATTTCTCTAGCGGGAGATGAGCAGTTCTTC
few	TRBD1	TRBV14	TRBJ1-2	CASSQVGTGSGYTF	TGTGCCAGCAGCCAAGTTGGGACAGGGTCCGGCTACACCTTC
-	-	TRBV18	TRBJ2-1	CASSPPSGGSYNEQFF	TGTGCCAGCTCACCACCTAGCGGAGGCTCCTACAATGAGCAGTTCTTC
-	TRBD1	TRBV28	TRBJ1-1	CAGSSTDRGTEAFF	TGTGCCGGCAGTTCCACGGACAGGGGCACTGAAGCTTTCTTT
-	-	TRBV30	TRBJ2-3	CAWSVGSGPADTQYF	TGTGCCTGGAGTGTGGGGTCAGGGCCCGCAGATACGCAGTATTTT
-	-	TRBV5-4	TRBJ2-5	CASSSIRSGALQETQYF	TGTGCCAGCAGCTCAATAAGGTCAGGGGCCCTCCAAGAGACCCAGTACTTC
-	TRBD1	TRBV7-6	TRBJ1-6	CASSARAGGDSPLHF	TGTGCCAGCAGCGCTCGGGCAGGGGGCGATTCACCCCTCCACTTT
once	-	TRBV19	TRBJ1-6	CASSIGRRQGGSPLHF	TGTGCCAGTAGTATAGGACGTCGGCAGGGAGGTTCACCCCTCCACTTT
-	TRBD2	TRBV19	TRBJ2-1	CASGTSGFGEQFF	TGTGCCAGCGGGACTAGCGGGTTCGGTGAGCAGTTCTTC
-	-	TRBV4-2	TRBJ1-2	CASSPGAGERGYTF	TGTGCCAGCAGCCCCGGGGCAGGGGAGCGCGGCTACACCTTC
-	-	TRBV18	TRBJ1-4	CASSPVRFRATGANEKLFF	TGTGCCAGCTCACCAGTCAGGTTCCGTGCAACAGGAGCTAATGAAAAACTGTTTTTT
-	-	TRBV2	TRBJ2-3	CASSENRGGSTDTQYF	TGTGCCAGCAGTGAGAATAGGGGGGGTAGCACAGATACGCAGTATTTT
-	TRBD2	TRBV11-2	TRBJ2-2	CASSFGAGGPTGELFF	TGTGCCAGCAGCTTTGGCGCGGGAGGCCCCACCGGGGAGCTGTTTTTT
few	TRBD2	TRBV5-8	TRBJ2-7	CASSGTRLAGGGEQYF	TGTGCCAGCAGCGGAACGCGGCTAGCGGGAGGGGGCGAGCAGTACTTC
few	-	TRBV11-3	TRBJ2-1	CASSLVQVLKNNEQFF	TGTGCCAGCAGCTTAGTCCAGGTCTTAAAGAACAATGAGCAGTTCTTC
-	-	TRBV11-2	TRBJ2-1	CASSAPRDNNEQFF	TGTGCCAGCAGCGCACCCCGGGATAACAATGAGCAGTTCTTC
-	-	TRBV19	TRBJ1-2	CASRSAGTVYGYTF	TGTGCCAGTAGGAGTGCGGGGACGGTCTATGGCTACACCTTC
-	TRBD1	TRBV5-1	TRBJ2-5	CASSPRQGRETQYF	TGCGCCAGCAGCCCCCGACAGGGTCGGGAGACCCAGTACTTC
-	TRBD2	TRBV18	TRBJ2-7	CASSPSTGTSGYEQYF	TGTGCCAGCTCACCATCCACCGGGACTAGCGGGTACGAGCAGTACTTC
few	-	TRBV11-2	TRBJ1-5	CASSLGQSSNQPQHF	TGTGCCAGCAGCCTCGGACAGAGTAGCAATCAGCCCCAGCATTTT
once	-	TRBV6-5	TRBJ2-1	CASRTGDRTPTFF	TGTGCCAGCAGGACGGGTGACCGTACGCCGACCTTCTTC
-	TRBD1	TRBV11-2	TRBJ2-7	CASSSYRGSYEQYF	TGTGCCAGCAGCTCTTACAGGGGTAGCTACGAGCAGTACTTC
-	-	TRBV19	TRBJ2-2	CASISPRLQGTGELFF	TGTGCCAGTATTAGCCCGCGGCTCCAGGGGACCGGGGAGCTGTTTTTT
-	-	TRBV5-4	TRBJ1-6	CASSFDSSYSPLHF	TGTGCCAGCAGCTTCGACAGTTCGTACTCACCCCTCCACTTT
once	-	TRBV5-1	TRBJ2-6	CASSSTGDPSGANVLTF	TGCGCCAGCAGCTCGACGGGAGACCCCTCTGGGGCCAACGTCCTGACTTTC
-	TRBD2	TRBV24-1	TRBJ2-2	CATSSWTSGSGELFF	TGTGCCACCAGTTCTTGGACTAGCGGGTCCGGGGAGCTGTTTTTT
once	TRBD1	TRBV13	TRBJ2-3	CASSSQDRGRTDTQYF	TGTGCCAGCAGCTCCCAAGACAGGGGACGCACAGATACGCAGTATTTT
-	TRBD2	TRBV30	TRBJ2-5	CARWRGWETQYF	TGTGCCCGATGGCGGGGGTGGGAGACCCAGTACTTC
-	-	TRBV7-2	TRBJ2-1	CASSQTSWAEQFF	TGTGCCAGCAGCCAAACTAGCTGGGCTGAGCAGTTCTTC
-	-	TRBV4-1	TRBJ1-2	CASSAPGHLLSNYGYTF	TGCGCCAGCAGCGCCCCGGGACACCTGTTGTCTAACTATGGCTACACCTTC
-	TRBD2	TRBV5-4	TRBJ2-2	CASSLWSSGRHLGELFF	TGTGCCAGCAGCTTGTGGTCTAGCGGGAGGCATCTCGGGGAGCTGTTTTTT
-	-	TRBV25-1	TRBJ2-5	CASSATPSQETQYF	TGTGCCAGCAGTGCCACACCTTCCCAAGAGACCCAGTACTTC
-	TRBD2	TRBV6-5	TRBJ2-3	CASRFLAGADTQYF	TGTGCCAGTCGCTTCCTAGCGGGCGCAGATACGCAGTATTTT
once	-	TRBV19	TRBJ1-1	CASSIGQNTEAFF	TGTGCCAGTAGTATCGGACAGAACACTGAAGCTTTCTTT
-	-	TRBV30	TRBJ1-5	CAWSPQRGQPQHF	TGTGCCTGGAGTCCCCAGCGGGGTCAGCCCCAGCATTTT
-	-	TRBV14	TRBJ2-2	CASSQSGRVGELFF	TGTGCCAGCAGCCAGTCCGGGAGAGTCGGGGAGCTGTTTTTT
-	TRBD2	TRBV11-3	TRBJ2-5	CASSLGSQAGKRKTQYF	TGTGCCAGCAGCTTAGGGTCCCAAGCGGGAAAGAGGAAGACCCAGTACTTC